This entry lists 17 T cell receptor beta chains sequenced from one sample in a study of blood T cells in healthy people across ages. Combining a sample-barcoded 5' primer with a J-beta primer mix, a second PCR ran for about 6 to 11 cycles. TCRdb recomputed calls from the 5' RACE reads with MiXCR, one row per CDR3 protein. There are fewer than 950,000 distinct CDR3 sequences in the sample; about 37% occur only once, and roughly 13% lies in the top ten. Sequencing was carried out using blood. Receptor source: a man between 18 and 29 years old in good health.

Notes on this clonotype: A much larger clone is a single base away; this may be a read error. CDR3 in amino acids: CASSLWGHQPQHF. CDR3 DNA sequence: TGTGCCAGCAGTTTATGGGGACATCAGCCCCAGCATTTT. The chain combines TRBV12-3 or TRBV12-4 with TRBJ1-5; weak D call: TRBD1 (5 bases). The germline V and J ends were trimmed by 2 bases and 5 bases, with 7 bases remaining between them. The CDR3 sequence is 13 residues long.

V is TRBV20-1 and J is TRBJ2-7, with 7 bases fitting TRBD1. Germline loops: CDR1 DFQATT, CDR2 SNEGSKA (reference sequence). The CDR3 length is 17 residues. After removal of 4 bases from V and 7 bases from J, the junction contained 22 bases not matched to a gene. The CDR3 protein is CSATLDRVRSSYNEQYF. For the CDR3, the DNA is TGCAGTGCTACCCTTGACAGGGTTCGATCCTCCTACAATGAGCAGTACTTC.

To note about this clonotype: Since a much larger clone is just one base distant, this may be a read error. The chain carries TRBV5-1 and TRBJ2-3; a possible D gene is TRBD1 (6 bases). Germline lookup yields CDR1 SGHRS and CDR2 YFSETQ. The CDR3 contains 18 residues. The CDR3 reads CASSFGFQNRVPTDAQYF. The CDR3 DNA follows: TGCGCCAGCAGCTTCGGATTCCAAAACAGGGTCCCCACAGATGCGCAGTATTTT. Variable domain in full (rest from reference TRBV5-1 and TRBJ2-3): KAGVTQTPRYLIKTRGQQVTLSCSPISGHRSVSWYQQTPGQGLQFLFEYFSETQRNKGNFPGRFSGRQFSNSRSEMNVSTLELGDSALYLCASSFGFQNRVPTDAQYFGPGTRLTVL.

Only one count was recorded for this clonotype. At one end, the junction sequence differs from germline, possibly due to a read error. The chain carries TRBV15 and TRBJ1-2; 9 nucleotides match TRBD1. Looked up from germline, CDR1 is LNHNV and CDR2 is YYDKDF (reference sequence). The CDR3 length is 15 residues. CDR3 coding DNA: TGTGCCACCAGCAGAGATCCGGGACAGGGTTATGGCTGCACCTTC. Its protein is CATSRDPGQGYGCTF. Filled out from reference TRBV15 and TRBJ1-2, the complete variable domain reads DAMVIQNPRYQVTQFGKPVTLSCSQTLNHNVMYWYQQKSSQAPKLLFHYYDKDFNNEADTPDNFQSRRPNTSFCFLDIRSPGLGDTAMYLCATSRDPGQGYGCTFGSGTRLTVV.

CDR3 nucleotides: TGTGCCAGCAGTTACTCGGGGGGGCAAAGCTCCTACGAGCAGTACTTC. Its protein is CASSYSGGQSSYEQYF. The rearrangement joins TRBV6-6 to TRBJ2-7; possibly TRBD2 for D (7 bases). CDR3 length: 16 residues. Trimming took 0 bases from V and 0 from J, leaving 12 bases between them. The germline CDR1 and CDR2 sequences are MNHNY and SVGAGI (reference sequence).

CDR3 protein: CASIQPRNISSGANVLTF. The CDR3 DNA follows: TGTGCCAGCATCCAGCCTAGAAATATTTCCTCTGGGGCCAACGTCCTGACTTTC. The V call is TRBV6-2 or TRBV6-3, the J call TRBJ2-6; no definite D call. Germline CDR1 MNHEY, CDR2 SVGEGT. The V end lost 7 bases, the J end lost 0 bases, and 19 bases lay between the germline ends. The CDR3 spans 18 residues.

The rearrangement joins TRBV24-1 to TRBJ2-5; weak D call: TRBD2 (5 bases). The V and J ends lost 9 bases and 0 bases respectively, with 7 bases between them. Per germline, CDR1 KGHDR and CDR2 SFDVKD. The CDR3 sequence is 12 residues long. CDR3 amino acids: CATGRDQETQYF. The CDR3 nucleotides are TGTGCCACCGGGAGAGACCAAGAGACCCAGTACTTC.

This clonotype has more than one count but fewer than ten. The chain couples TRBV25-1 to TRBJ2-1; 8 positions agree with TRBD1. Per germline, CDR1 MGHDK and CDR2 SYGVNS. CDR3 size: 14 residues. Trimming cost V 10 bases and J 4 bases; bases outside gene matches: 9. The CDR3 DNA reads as TGTGCCACCTCCCACAGGGGGGTATACAATGAGCAGTTCTTC. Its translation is CATSHRGVYNEQFF. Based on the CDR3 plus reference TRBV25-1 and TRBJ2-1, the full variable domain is EADIYQTPRYLVIGTGKKITLECSQTMGHDKMYWYQQDPGMELHLIHYSYGVNSTEKGDLSSESTVSRIRTEHFPLTLESARPSHTSQYLCATSHRGVYNEQFFGPGTRLTVL.

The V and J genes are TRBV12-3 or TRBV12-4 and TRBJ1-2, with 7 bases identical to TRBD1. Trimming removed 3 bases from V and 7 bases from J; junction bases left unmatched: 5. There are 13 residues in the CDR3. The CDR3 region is CASSFVQGSGYTF. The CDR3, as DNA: TGTGCCAGCAGTTTTGTACAGGGGAGTGGCTACACCTTC.

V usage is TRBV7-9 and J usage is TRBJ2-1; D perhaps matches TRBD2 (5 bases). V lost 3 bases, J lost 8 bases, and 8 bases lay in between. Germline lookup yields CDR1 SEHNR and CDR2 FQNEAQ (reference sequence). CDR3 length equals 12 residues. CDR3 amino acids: CASSFRGHEQFF. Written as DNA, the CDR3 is TGTGCCAGCAGCTTTCGCGGGCATGAGCAGTTCTTC.

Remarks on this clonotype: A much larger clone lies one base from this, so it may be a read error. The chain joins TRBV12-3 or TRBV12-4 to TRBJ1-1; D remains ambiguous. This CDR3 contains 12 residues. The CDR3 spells CVSRRKNTEAFF. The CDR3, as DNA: TGTGTCAGTAGACGGAAGAACACTGAAGCTTTCTTT.

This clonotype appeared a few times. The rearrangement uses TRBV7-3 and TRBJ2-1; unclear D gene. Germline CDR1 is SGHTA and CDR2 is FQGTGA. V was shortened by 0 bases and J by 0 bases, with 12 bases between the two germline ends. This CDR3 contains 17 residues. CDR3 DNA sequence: TGTGCCAGCAGCTTAACTCCGGGCCACAGCTCCTACAATGAGCAGTTCTTC. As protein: CASSLTPGHSSYNEQFF.

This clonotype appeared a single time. As DNA, the CDR3 is TGTGCCAGCAGTCCACAGGGTTCCCCTTACTATGAGCAGTTCTTC. Amino acids: CASSPQGSPYYEQFF. This chain links TRBV2 with TRBJ2-1; tentatively, D is TRBD1 (6 bases). V shed 5 bases and J shed 8 bases, with 19 bases lying between them. Germline V CDR1 and CDR2: SNHLY, FYNNEI. The CDR3 contains 15 residues.

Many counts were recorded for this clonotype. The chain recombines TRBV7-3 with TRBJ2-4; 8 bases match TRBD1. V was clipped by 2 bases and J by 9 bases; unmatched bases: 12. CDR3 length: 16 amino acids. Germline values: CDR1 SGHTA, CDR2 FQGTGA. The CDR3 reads CASSLRLTGGLGIQYF. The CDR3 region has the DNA TGTGCCAGCAGCTTACGTCTTACAGGGGGATTGGGCATTCAGTACTTC.

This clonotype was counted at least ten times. The CDR3 DNA follows: TGCAGTGCTAGGGACGGCAGACCCACTGAAGCTTTCTTT. It specifies CSARDGRPTEAFF. This chain links TRBV20-1 with TRBJ1-1; D not certain. Germline-derived CDR1 and CDR2 are DFQATT and SNEGSKA (reference sequence). V was trimmed by 3 bases and J by 4 bases, leaving 12 bases between them. The CDR3 extends over 13 amino acids.

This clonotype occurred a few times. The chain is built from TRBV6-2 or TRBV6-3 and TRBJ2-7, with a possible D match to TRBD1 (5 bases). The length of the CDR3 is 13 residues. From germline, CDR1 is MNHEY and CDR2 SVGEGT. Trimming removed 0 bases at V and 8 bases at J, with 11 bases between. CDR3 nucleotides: TGTGCCAGCAGTTACTCGGGGCAGGTAAAGCAGTACTTC. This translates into CASSYSGQVKQYF.

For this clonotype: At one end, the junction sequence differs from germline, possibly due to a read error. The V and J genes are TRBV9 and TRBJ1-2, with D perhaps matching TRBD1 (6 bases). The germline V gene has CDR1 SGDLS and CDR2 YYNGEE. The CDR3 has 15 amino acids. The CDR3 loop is CASSPGRDTYYDYTF. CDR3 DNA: TGTGCCAGCAGCCCTGGCCGGGACACTTACTATGACTACACCTTC.